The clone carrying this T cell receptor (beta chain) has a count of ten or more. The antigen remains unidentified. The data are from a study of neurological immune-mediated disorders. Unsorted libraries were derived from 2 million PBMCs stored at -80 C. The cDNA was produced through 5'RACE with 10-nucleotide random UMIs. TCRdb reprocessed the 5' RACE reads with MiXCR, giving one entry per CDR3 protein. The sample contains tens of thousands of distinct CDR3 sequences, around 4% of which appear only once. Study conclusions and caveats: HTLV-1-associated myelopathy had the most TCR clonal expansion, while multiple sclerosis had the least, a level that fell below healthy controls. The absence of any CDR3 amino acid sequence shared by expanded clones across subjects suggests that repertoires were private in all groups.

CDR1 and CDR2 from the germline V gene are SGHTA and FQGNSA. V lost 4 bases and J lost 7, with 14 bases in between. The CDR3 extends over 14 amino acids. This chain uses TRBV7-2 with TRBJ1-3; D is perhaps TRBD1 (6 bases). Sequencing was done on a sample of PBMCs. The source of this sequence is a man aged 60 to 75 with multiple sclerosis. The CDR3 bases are TGTGCCAGCAGCTCCGGACAGTTGGGGAACACCATATATTTT. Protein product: CASSSGQLGNTIYF. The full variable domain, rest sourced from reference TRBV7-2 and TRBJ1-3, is GAGVSQSPSNKVTEKGKDVELRCDPISGHTALYWYRQSLGQGLEFLIYFQGNSAPDKSGLPSDRFSAERTGGSVSTLTIQRTQQEDSAVYLCASSSGQLGNTIYFGEGSWLTVV.